These 22 T cell receptor beta chains were all obtained from the same sample, sequenced in a study of blood T cell repertoires in COVID-19. The assay was immunoSEQ multiplex PCR, and TCRdb's table has in-frame clones only and misses some. This sample yields almost 250,000 clones, of which approximately 85% are seen a single time; 8.5% to 9.5% belongs to the top ten. Sequences were obtained from PBMCs or T cells enriched from blood (not recorded which). The receptor set was obtained from a woman between 50 and 59 years old with acute COVID-19.

The chain employs TRBV6-5 and TRBJ1-3; no reliable D call. Trimming removed 3 bases at V and 0 bases at J, with 9 bases between. The CDR3 runs to 15 residues. Germline V gene sequence: CDR1 MNHEY, CDR2 SVGAGI. The CDR3 DNA is TGTGCCAGCAGTTATAATGCAGTCTCTGGAAACACCATATATTTT. This codes for CASSYNAVSGNTIYF.

This clone was detected ten times or more. The CDR3 DNA reads TGTGCCAGCAGTTTGCAAGGACAGGGCTACGAGCAGTACTTC. Amino acid sequence: CASSLQGQGYEQYF. The rearrangement uses TRBV27 and TRBJ2-7; 8 nucleotides align to TRBD1. CDR1 is MNHEY, CDR2 SMNVEV, per germline (reference sequence). Trimming removed 3 bases from V and 3 bases from J; junction bases left unmatched: 4. The CDR3 sequence is 14 residues long.

The CDR3 here is CASSLRTGLNGYTF. The CDR3 DNA sequence: TGTGCCAGCAGTTTAAGGACAGGGTTGAATGGCTACACCTTC. The gene calls are TRBV27 and TRBJ1-2, with TRBD1 matching over 8 bases. The CDR3 has 14 amino acids. Losses at the gene ends were 2 bases for V and 6 bases for J; bases not matched to a gene: 5. Germline assignment: CDR1 MNHEY and CDR2 SMNVEV (reference sequence).

CDR3 nucleotide sequence: TGTGCCAGCAGTTTATCCCCACAGGGGAACTATGGCTACACCTTC. It translates to CASSLSPQGNYGYTF. The chain carries TRBV27 and TRBJ1-2; 7 bases are a match to TRBD1. V trimming: 0 bases; J trimming: 2 bases; junction bases outside the gene matches: 3. The CDR3 extends over 15 amino acids. The germline gives CDR1 MNHEY, CDR2 SMNVEV (reference sequence).

The chain has TRBV18 and TRBJ1-3; tentative D call: TRBD1 (6 bases). With 3 bases removed from V and 3 bases from J, the gap between germline ends came to 12 bases. Germline-derived CDR1 and CDR2 are KGHSH and LQKENI. This CDR3 has 15 residues. CDR3 protein: CASSPDSLGGNTIYF. The CDR3 coding sequence is TGTGCCAGCTCACCGGACAGTCTGGGTGGAAACACCATATATTTT.

J is TRBJ1-6 and V is TRBV5-1, with D maybe TRBD1 (5 bases). The V gene's germline CDR1 is SGHRS and CDR2 YFSETQ. This CDR3 is 16 amino acids long. Trimming cost V 0 bases and J 8 bases, with 15 bases left between them. The CDR3 DNA follows: TGCGCCAGCAGCTTGGGATGGGAGGGGTCTGATTCACCCCTCCACTTT. Residues: CASSLGWEGSDSPLHF.

The chain employs TRBV7-2 and TRBJ1-2; D remains unclear. The CDR3 loop spans 17 amino acids. V was cut by 1 base and J by 3 bases, with 18 bases left in between. Germline CDR1 is SGHTA and CDR2 is FQGNSA. In nucleotides, the CDR3 is TGTGCCAGCAGCTTAGAGGCAGGACTGACTGTTGACTATGGCTACACCTTC. This translates into CASSLEAGLTVDYGYTF.

V is TRBV11-2 and J is TRBJ1-1; 7 nucleotides line up with TRBD1. The CDR3 covers 13 residues. Germline assignment: CDR1 SGHAT and CDR2 FQNNGV. The V gene end was trimmed by 4 bases and the J gene end by 10 bases; junction bases not matched to a gene: 9. CDR3 coding DNA: TGTGCCAGCAGCTATTCCGAAAAGGGGGCAGCTTTCTTT. Residues: CASSYSEKGAAFF.

This rearrangement joins TRBV9 to TRBJ1-1; no reliable D call. V was pared by 0 bases and J by 2 bases, with 5 bases between. Per germline, CDR1 SGDLS and CDR2 YYNGEE. This CDR3 contains 13 residues. The CDR3 DNA reads TGTGCCAGCAGCGTAGAGCTAAACACTGAAGCTTTCTTT. This encodes CASSVELNTEAFF.

The chain recombines TRBV14 with TRBJ2-3, with D tentatively TRBD2 (6 bases). Germline values: CDR1 SGHDN, CDR2 FVKESK. The V and J ends lost 4 bases and 6 bases respectively, with 14 bases between them. The CDR3 is made up of 14 amino acids. This CDR3 reads CASSPGTLRDTQYF. The DNA for the CDR3 is TGTGCCAGCAGCCCCGGGACTTTGAGGGATACGCAGTATTTT. The full variable domain, its missing parts supplied by reference TRBV14 and TRBJ2-3, is EAGVTQFPSHSVIEKGQTVTLRCDPISGHDNLYWYRRVMGKEIKFLLHFVKESKQDESGMPNNRFLAERTGGTYSTLKVQPAELEDSGVYFCASSPGTLRDTQYFGPGTRLTVL.

The V call is TRBV5-8, the J call TRBJ1-5; D unclear. Trimming stripped 4 bases from V and 0 bases from J, with 8 bases between. There are 14 residues in the CDR3. Looked up from germline, CDR1 is SGHTS and CDR2 is YDEGEE. The CDR3 region is CASSPPSSNQPQHF. The DNA of the CDR3 is TGTGCCAGCAGCCCCCCGTCTAGCAATCAGCCCCAGCATTTT.

This clone was found once. The gene calls are TRBV6-5 and TRBJ1-2, with 10 bases that match TRBD1. Germline-derived CDR1 and CDR2 are MNHEY and SVGAGI. This CDR3 has 16 amino acids. V was pared by 2 bases and J by 0 bases, with 3 bases of the junction left unmatched. CDR3 loop: CASSYGTGASNYGYTF. In nucleotides, the CDR3 is TGTGCCAGCAGTTACGGGACAGGGGCGTCTAACTATGGCTACACCTTC.

The rearrangement joins TRBV20-1 to TRBJ1-2; no definite D call. Germline V gives CDR1 DFQATT, CDR2 SNEGSKA (reference sequence). V gave up 4 bases and J gave up 4 bases, with 7 bases separating them. This CDR3 contains 11 residues. The CDR3 DNA reads as TGCAGTGCTACTATGATCTATGGCTACACCTTC. Its protein is CSATMIYGYTF.

J is TRBJ1-2 and V is TRBV10-3; D unclear. This CDR3 spans 13 amino acids. The germline V gene has CDR1 ENHRY and CDR2 SYGVKD. The V gene lost 3 bases and the J gene lost 6 bases, with 11 bases spanning the gap. This CDR3 is CAISDLRSDGYTF. For the CDR3, the DNA is TGTGCCATCAGTGATCTCCGGTCGGATGGCTACACCTTC.

V is TRBV4-2 and J is TRBJ1-1; possible D gene TRBD1, 5 bases. From germline, CDR1 is LGHNA and CDR2 YNFKEQ. Trimming left V 4 bases short and J 0 bases short, with 15 bases between. This CDR3 is built from 16 residues. The CDR3 sequence: CASSPDPGFMNTEAFF. CDR3 DNA: TGTGCCAGCAGCCCTGATCCAGGGTTCATGAACACTGAAGCTTTCTTT.

The rearrangement joins TRBV6-2 or TRBV6-3 to TRBJ1-1; no reliable D call. CDR1 and CDR2 (germline): MNHEY, SVGEGT. Trimming stripped 5 bases from V and 7 bases from J, with 14 bases between. This CDR3 has 13 amino acids. This CDR3 reads CASSTLRDGEAFF. The CDR3, as DNA: TGTGCCAGCAGTACCCTTCGGGATGGTGAAGCTTTCTTT.

The CDR3 bases are TGTGCCAGCAGTCGACAGGTGGGGAATGAAAAACTGTTTTTT. This translates into CASSRQVGNEKLFF. The chain combines TRBV2 with TRBJ1-4; D is perhaps TRBD1 (6 bases). Germline-derived CDR1 and CDR2 are SNHLY and FYNNEI. The CDR3 runs to 14 residues. With 5 bases removed from V and 5 bases from J, the gap between germline ends came to 12 bases. Full variable domain (remainder filled in from reference TRBV2 and TRBJ1-4): EPEVTQTPSHQVTQMGQEVILRCVPISNHLYFYWYRQILGQKVEFLVSFYNNEISEKSEIFDDQFSVERPDGSNFTLKIRSTKLEDSAMYFCASSRQVGNEKLFFGSGTQLSVL.

This clone has a handful of counts. This chain connects TRBV14 to TRBJ2-3, with TRBD2 matching 8 bases. This CDR3 has 16 residues. With 1 base clipped from V and 2 bases from J, the junction kept 5 bases outside the gene matches. Germline V gene lookup returns CDR1 SGHDN and CDR2 FVKESK. The CDR3 bases are TGTGCCAGCAGCCAAGGTGCGGGGGGTTTCACAGATACGCAGTATTTT. This encodes CASSQGAGGFTDTQYF.

The rearrangement joins TRBV5-1 to TRBJ2-3; 8 bases are shared with TRBD2. The length of the CDR3 is 16 residues. The junction had 8 bases not matched to a gene; V was cut back by 3 bases and J by 2 bases. CDR1 is SGHRS, CDR2 YFSETQ, per germline. In DNA form, the CDR3 reads TGCGCCAGCAGCTCCACATTAGCGGGGCCCACAGATACGCAGTATTTT. Translated: CASSSTLAGPTDTQYF.

The rearrangement links TRBV7-2 to TRBJ2-7; no clear D. In germline, CDR1 is SGHTA, CDR2 FQGNSA. Trimming cost V 3 bases and J 4 bases, with 13 bases left between them. The CDR3 is 14 amino acids. CDR3 in amino acids: CASSFQPTSYEQYF. Written as DNA, the CDR3 is TGTGCCAGCAGCTTCCAACCGACTTCTTACGAGCAGTACTTC.

This clone came up a few times. The sample has other DNA sequences that encode this CDR3 too. The rearrangement joins TRBV2 to TRBJ1-5; TRBD1 is a possible D gene (6 bases). The CDR3 length is 14 residues. V was cut by 1 base and J by 2 bases, with 6 bases left in between. The germline V gene has CDR1 SNHLY and CDR2 FYNNEI. The CDR3 is CASSEDRGNQPQHF. DNA of the CDR3: TGTGCCAGCAGTGAAGACAGGGGCAATCAGCCCCAGCATTTT. Based on the CDR3 plus reference TRBV2 and TRBJ1-5, the full variable domain is EPEVTQTPSHQVTQMGQEVILRCVPISNHLYFYWYRQILGQKVEFLVSFYNNEISEKSEIFDDQFSVERPDGSNFTLKIRSTKLEDSAMYFCASSEDRGNQPQHFGDGTRLSIL.

The V call is TRBV11-2, the J call TRBJ1-3; 8 bases agree with TRBD1. Trimming removed 1 base from V and 6 bases from J; junction bases left unmatched: 5. The CDR3 loop spans 15 amino acids. Germline V gives CDR1 SGHAT, CDR2 FQNNGV. CDR3: CASSLGDRPPNTIYF. As DNA, the CDR3 is TGTGCCAGCAGCTTAGGGGACAGGCCACCAAACACCATATATTTT.